The clone carrying this TCR beta chain was observed once. Its antigen remains unidentified. Germline V gives CDR1 SGHRS, CDR2 YFSETQ. This CDR3 comprises 14 residues. V shed 0 bases and J shed 7 bases, with 11 bases lying between them. The data were obtained in a study of long-term antiretroviral therapy in people with HIV. Samples were assayed with immunoSEQ v3.0 at survey level. The data were produced by immunoSEQ multiplex PCR, yet TCRdb's version contains in-frame clones alone and is incomplete. The table records about 21,000 clones, about 80% of them present only once. Study-wide results and limits: Older ART regimens were possibly in use when the blood was collected between about 2003 and 2017.

The chain employs TRBV5-1 and TRBJ1-5; possibly TRBD1 for D (5 bases). This sample comprised unsorted PBMCs, obtained 0.5 years after starting antiretroviral therapy. The clonotype originates from a man between 18 and 35 years old with HIV. In DNA form, the CDR3 reads TGCGCCAGCAGCTTGGGGGCCGGGGCGCAGCCCCAGCATTTT. This sequence encodes CASSLGAGAQPQHF.